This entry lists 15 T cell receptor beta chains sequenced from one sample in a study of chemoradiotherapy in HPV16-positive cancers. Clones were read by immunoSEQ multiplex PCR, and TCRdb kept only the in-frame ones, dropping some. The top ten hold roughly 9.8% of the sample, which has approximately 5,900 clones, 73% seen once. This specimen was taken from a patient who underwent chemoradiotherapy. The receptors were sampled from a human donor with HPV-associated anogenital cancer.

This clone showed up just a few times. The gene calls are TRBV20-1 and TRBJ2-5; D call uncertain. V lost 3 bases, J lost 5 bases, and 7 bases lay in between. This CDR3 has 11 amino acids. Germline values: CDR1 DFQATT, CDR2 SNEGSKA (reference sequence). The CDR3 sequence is CSASKGETQYF. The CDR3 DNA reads TGCAGTGCTAGTAAAGGGGAGACCCAGTACTTC.

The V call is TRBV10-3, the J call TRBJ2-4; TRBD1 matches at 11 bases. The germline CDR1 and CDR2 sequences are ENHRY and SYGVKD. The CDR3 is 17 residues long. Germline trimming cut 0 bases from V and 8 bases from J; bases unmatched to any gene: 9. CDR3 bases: TGTGCCATCAGTGAGTCGAAGGACGGACAGGGGGCAGACATTCAGTACTTC. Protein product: CAISESKDGQGADIQYF.

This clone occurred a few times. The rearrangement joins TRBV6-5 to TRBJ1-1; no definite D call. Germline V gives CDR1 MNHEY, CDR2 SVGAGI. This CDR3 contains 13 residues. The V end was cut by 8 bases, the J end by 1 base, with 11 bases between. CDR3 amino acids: CASHVEGNTEAFF. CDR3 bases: TGTGCCAGCCATGTTGAGGGGAACACTGAAGCTTTCTTT.

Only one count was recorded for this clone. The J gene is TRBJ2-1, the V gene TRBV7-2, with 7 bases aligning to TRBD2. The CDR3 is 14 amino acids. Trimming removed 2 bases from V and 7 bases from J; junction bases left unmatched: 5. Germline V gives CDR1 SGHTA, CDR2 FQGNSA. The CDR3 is CASSLLGGVNEQFF. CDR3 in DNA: TGTGCCAGCAGCTTATTGGGAGGGGTTAATGAGCAGTTCTTC.

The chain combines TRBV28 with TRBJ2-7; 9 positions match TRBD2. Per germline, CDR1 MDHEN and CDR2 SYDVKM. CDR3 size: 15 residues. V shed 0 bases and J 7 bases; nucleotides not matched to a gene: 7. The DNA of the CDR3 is TGTGCCAGCAGTTTATGGGCGGGGGGGCGTCAAGAGCAGTACTTC. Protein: CASSLWAGGRQEQYF. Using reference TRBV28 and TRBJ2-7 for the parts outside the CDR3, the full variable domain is DVKVTQSSRYLVKRTGEKVFLECVQDMDHENMFWYRQDPGLGLRLIYFSYDVKMKEKGDIPEGYSVSREKKERFSLILESASTNQTSMYLCASSLWAGGRQEQYFGPGTRLTVT.

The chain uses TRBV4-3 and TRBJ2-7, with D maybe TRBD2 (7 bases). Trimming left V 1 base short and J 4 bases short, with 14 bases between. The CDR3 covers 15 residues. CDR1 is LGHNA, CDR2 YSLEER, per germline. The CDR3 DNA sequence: TGCGCCAGCAGCCAAGTTGGGGGGGCAGGGTACGAGCAGTACTTC. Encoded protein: CASSQVGGAGYEQYF.

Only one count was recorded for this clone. DNA for the CDR3: TGTGCCAGTAAGTCGACAGGCCGGGGGGGGGCCTACGAGCAGTACTTC. Translation: CASKSTGRGGAYEQYF. The J gene is TRBJ2-7, the V gene TRBV19; TRBD2 matches 8 bases. CDR1 is LNHDA, CDR2 SQIVND, per germline (reference sequence). The CDR3 has 16 amino acids. V lost 7 bases and J lost 2; bases outside the gene matches: 13.

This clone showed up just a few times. CDR3 amino acids: CATNVGTGNSYEQYF. CDR3 nucleotide sequence: TGTGCCACCAACGTTGGGACAGGAAACTCCTACGAGCAGTACTTC. The chain uses TRBV28 and TRBJ2-7, with 8 bases matching TRBD1. This CDR3 region has 15 residues. Germline lookup yields CDR1 MDHEN and CDR2 SYDVKM. Trimming took 10 bases from V and 0 from J; bases not matched to a gene: 11.

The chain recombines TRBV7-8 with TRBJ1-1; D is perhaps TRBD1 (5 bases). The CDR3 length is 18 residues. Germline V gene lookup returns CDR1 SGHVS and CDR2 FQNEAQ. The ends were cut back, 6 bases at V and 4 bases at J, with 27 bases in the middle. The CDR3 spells CASRPEPIGGWRGTEAFF. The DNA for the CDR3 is TGTGCCAGCAGACCAGAACCGATCGGGGGTTGGAGAGGCACTGAAGCTTTCTTT.

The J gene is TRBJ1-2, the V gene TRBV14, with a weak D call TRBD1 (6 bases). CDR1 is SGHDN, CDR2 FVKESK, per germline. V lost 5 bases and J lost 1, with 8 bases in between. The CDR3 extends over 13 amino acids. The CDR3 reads CASSWGHNYGYTF. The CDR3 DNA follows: TGTGCCAGCAGCTGGGGACATAACTATGGCTACACCTTC.

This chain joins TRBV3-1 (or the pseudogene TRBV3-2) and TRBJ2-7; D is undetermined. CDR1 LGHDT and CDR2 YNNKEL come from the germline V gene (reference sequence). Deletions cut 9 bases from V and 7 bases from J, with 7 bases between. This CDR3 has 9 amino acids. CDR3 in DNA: TGTGCCAGGCGCTATGAGCAGTACTTC. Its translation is CARRYEQYF.

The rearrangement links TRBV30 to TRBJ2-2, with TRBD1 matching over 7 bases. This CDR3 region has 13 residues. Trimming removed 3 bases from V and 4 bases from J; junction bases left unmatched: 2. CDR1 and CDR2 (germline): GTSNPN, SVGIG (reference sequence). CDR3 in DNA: TGTGCCTGGAGAAGACAGGGCACCGGGGAGCTGTTTTTT. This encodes CAWRRQGTGELFF.

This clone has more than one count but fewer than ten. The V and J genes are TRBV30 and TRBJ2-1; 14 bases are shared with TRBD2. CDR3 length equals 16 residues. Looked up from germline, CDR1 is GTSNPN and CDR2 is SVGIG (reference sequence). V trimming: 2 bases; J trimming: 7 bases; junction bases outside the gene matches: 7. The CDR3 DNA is TGTGCCTGGAGTCCAAGGACTAGCGGGGGGAGGAATGAGCAGTTCTTC. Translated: CAWSPRTSGGRNEQFF. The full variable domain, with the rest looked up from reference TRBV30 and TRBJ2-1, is SQTIHQWPATLVQPVGSPLSLECTVEGTSNPNLYWYRQAAGRGLQLLFYSVGIGQISSEVPQNLSASRPQDRQFILSSKKLLLSDSGFYLCAWSPRTSGGRNEQFFGPGTRLTVL.

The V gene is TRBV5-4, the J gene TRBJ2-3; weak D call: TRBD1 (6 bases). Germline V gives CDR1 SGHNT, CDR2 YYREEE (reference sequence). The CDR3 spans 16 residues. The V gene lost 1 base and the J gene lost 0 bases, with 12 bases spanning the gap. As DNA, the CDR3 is TGTGCCAGCAGCTTGCGCCGGGACACAAGCACAGATACGCAGTATTTT. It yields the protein CASSLRRDTSTDTQYF.

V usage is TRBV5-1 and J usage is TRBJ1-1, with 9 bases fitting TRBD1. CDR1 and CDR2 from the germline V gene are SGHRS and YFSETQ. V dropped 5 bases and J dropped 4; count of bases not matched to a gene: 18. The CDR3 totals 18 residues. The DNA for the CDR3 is TGCGCCAGCAGTTTCGCTCCGGGACAGGGAGAAAAAGGCACTGAAGCTTTCTTT. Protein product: CASSFAPGQGEKGTEAFF.